The 20 T cell receptor beta chains listed next were all sequenced from one sample in a study of blood T cells in healthy people across ages. The use of a sample-barcoded 5' primer and a J-beta primer mix characterized a second PCR of roughly 7 to 11 cycles. TCRdb independently ran MiXCR on the 5' RACE reads; one entry per CDR3 protein. The data show about 780,000 distinct CDR3 sequences, about 26% seen once. This same sample was also taken into another study, of T cells of mothers and their children.

Sequencing input: blood. The receptors here all came from a boy younger than 18 in good health.

This clonotype was found a few times. The chain joins TRBV5-1 to TRBJ2-1, with 7 positions matching TRBD2. CDR1 is SGHRS, CDR2 YFSETQ, per germline. Germline trimming cut 3 bases from V and 3 bases from J; bases unmatched to any gene: 6. This CDR3 is built from 15 residues. The CDR3 reads CASSSSGIDYNEQFF. CDR3 DNA: TGCGCCAGCAGCTCGAGCGGGATAGACTACAATGAGCAGTTCTTC.

The DNA of the CDR3 is TGTGCCAGCAGTTACGATCCATACCACCACGAGCAGTACTTC. Its translation is CASSYDPYHHEQYF. The J gene is TRBJ2-7, the V gene TRBV6-5; D is unclear. This CDR3 region has 14 residues. Looked up from germline, CDR1 is MNHEY and CDR2 is SVGAGI. V shed 2 bases and J shed 5 bases, with 13 bases lying between them.

This clonotype turned up a few times. The chain recombines TRBV20-1 with TRBJ2-1, with 9 bases that match TRBD1. The CDR3 is made up of 16 amino acids. Germline V gene lookup returns CDR1 DFQATT and CDR2 SNEGSKA (reference sequence). With V trimmed by 3 bases and J by 1 base, 7 bases remained unmatched. The CDR3 protein is CSAREPGTGSYNEQFF. CDR3 bases: TGCAGTGCTAGGGAACCCGGGACAGGGTCCTACAATGAGCAGTTCTTC.

The chain employs TRBV12-3 or TRBV12-4 and TRBJ2-4; 8 nucleotides match TRBD2. The trim removed 5 bases at V and 1 base at J, leaving 7 bases unmatched. The CDR3 sequence is 16 residues long. The CDR3 nucleotides read TGTGCCAGCAGTCCCTACCGGGGGGGGGCCAAAAACATTCAGTACTTC. It translates to CASSPYRGGAKNIQYF.

This chain uses TRBV29-1 with TRBJ1-3; D may be TRBD1 (5 bases). This CDR3 is 19 amino acids long. Trimming removed 4 bases from V and 2 bases from J, with 27 bases in between. Germline-derived CDR1 and CDR2 are SQVTM and ANQGSEA. The CDR3: CSVGRRGPSGGVAGNTIYF. Written as DNA, the CDR3 is TGCAGCGTTGGGCGAAGGGGACCCTCTGGAGGTGTAGCTGGAAACACCATATATTTT.

In its sample, this clonotype was seen a few times. The rearrangement uses TRBV15 and TRBJ2-5, with D perhaps given as TRBD1 or TRBD2 (5 bases each). The germline V and J ends were trimmed by 3 bases and 5 bases, with 13 bases remaining between them. Germline V CDR1 and CDR2: LNHNV, YYDKDF (reference sequence). This CDR3 is 14 amino acids long. Here the CDR3 DNA reads TGTGCCACCAGCAGTACGGGCTGGGGGGAGACCCAGTACTTC. Protein product: CATSSTGWGETQYF. The variable domain in full, with the rest retrieved from reference TRBV15 and TRBJ2-5, is DAMVIQNPRYQVTQFGKPVTLSCSQTLNHNVMYWYQQKSSQAPKLLFHYYDKDFNNEADTPDNFQSRRPNTSFCFLDIRSPGLGDTAMYLCATSSTGWGETQYFGPGTRLLVL.

This clonotype was counted at least ten times. J is TRBJ2-3 and V is TRBV20-1; D might be TRBD2 (6 bases). The germline CDR1 and CDR2 sequences are DFQATT and SNEGSKA (reference sequence). The germline V and J ends were trimmed by 4 bases and 2 bases, with 10 bases remaining between them. CDR3 length: 13 amino acids. The CDR3 nucleotides read TGCAGTGCTAATGCGGGGACCACAGATACGCAGTATTTT. This sequence encodes CSANAGTTDTQYF.

This clonotype was recorded at least ten times. This chain links TRBV5-1 with TRBJ2-5; 11 nucleotides agree with TRBD2. Germline V gene lookup returns CDR1 SGHRS and CDR2 YFSETQ. This CDR3 region has 15 residues. V lost 0 bases, J lost 3 bases, and 1 base stayed unmatched. CDR3 DNA: TGCGCCAGCAGCTTGGAACTAGCGGGGGAAGAGACCCAGTACTTC. Its protein is CASSLELAGEETQYF.

This clonotype was seen only a few times. V and J are TRBV6-1 and TRBJ1-4; D is uncertain. Per the germline V gene, CDR1 is MNHNS and CDR2 is SASEGT. Deletions cut 2 bases from V and 3 bases from J, with 10 bases between. The CDR3 spans 15 residues. The CDR3 sequence is CASSEIQRANEKLFF. CDR3 nucleotide sequence: TGTGCCAGCAGTGAAATCCAGAGAGCTAATGAAAAACTGTTTTTT.

This clonotype was detected a few times. One junction end does not reproduce the germline sequence, and a read error may be involved. The rearrangement links TRBV9 to TRBJ2-5; TRBD1 agrees at 7 bases. Gene TRBJ2-1 matches the end of the DNA better, so the J call may be wrong. CDR3 size: 17 residues. Germline V lookup: CDR1 SGDLS, CDR2 YYNGEE. Here the CDR3 DNA reads TGTGCCAGCAGCTCCCGACAGGGTGGGGCCTCCTACGATGAGCAGTTCTTC. This translates into CASSSRQGGASYDEQFF.

This clonotype was detected only a few times. The chain combines TRBV2 with TRBJ2-7; 7 bases agree with TRBD1. The CDR3 length is 13 residues. V lost 11 bases, J lost 2 bases, and 9 bases stayed unmatched. Germline V gene sequence: CDR1 SNHLY, CDR2 FYNNEI. CDR3 nucleotide sequence: TGTGCCTCGACAGGGCTCCCTGCCTACGAGCAGTACTTC. It encodes CASTGLPAYEQYF.

The J gene is TRBJ2-5, the V gene TRBV6-2 or TRBV6-3; D uncertain. The J call could be wrong; TRBJ2-7 is a better fit for the DNA end. The germline V gene encodes CDR1 MNHEY and CDR2 SVGEGT. The CDR3 covers 15 residues. As DNA, the CDR3 is TGTGCCAGCAACACGCTGGCAGGCAAGCTTGACGAGCAGTACTTC. This gives the protein CASNTLAGKLDEQYF.

The rearrangement links TRBV7-8 to TRBJ2-1; 8 positions match TRBD1. This CDR3 is 16 amino acids long. CDR1 is SGHVS, CDR2 FQNEAQ, per germline. Unmatched junction bases numbered 8, after V lost 5 bases and J lost 2 bases. DNA of the CDR3: TGTGCCAGCAGCAACACCGGGACAGGTACCTACAATGAGCAGTTCTTC. It yields the protein CASSNTGTGTYNEQFF.

This clonotype was seen a handful of times. This sequence may be a read error, since a much larger clone differs from it by one base. The chain employs TRBV9 and TRBJ1-6, with a tentative D call TRBD1 (5 bases). The germline V gene has CDR1 SGDLS and CDR2 YYNGEE. The CDR3 has 15 amino acids. The chain's CDR3 is CACSVGLSYNSPLHF. The CDR3 DNA is TGTGCCTGCAGCGTGGGACTCTCCTATAATTCACCCCTCCACTTT.

The chain is built from TRBV2 and TRBJ2-7; D is perhaps TRBD2 (6 bases). From germline, CDR1 is SNHLY and CDR2 FYNNEI. The CDR3 has 14 residues. V lost 5 bases, J lost 0 bases, and 11 bases lay in between. The CDR3 DNA follows: TGTGCCAGCAGTAAGGGACTGAACTCCTACGAGCAGTACTTC. It codes for CASSKGLNSYEQYF.

This clonotype has more than one count but fewer than ten. The rearrangement uses TRBV20-1 and TRBJ1-6, with no clear D. The CDR3 has 17 amino acids. Germline V gene data show CDR1 as DFQATT and CDR2 as SNEGSKA (reference sequence). The V end was cut by 0 bases, the J end by 0 bases, with 12 bases between. The CDR3 here is CSARDLNRSSYNSPLHF. The CDR3 DNA sequence: TGCAGTGCTAGAGATCTGAACAGAAGCTCCTATAATTCACCCCTCCACTTT.

This chain joins TRBV5-5 and TRBJ1-6, with D maybe TRBD1 (5 bases). V was shortened by 4 bases and J by 0 bases, with 11 bases between the two germline ends. Germline V lookup: CDR1 SGHKS, CDR2 YYEKEE (reference sequence). The CDR3 totals 16 residues. The CDR3 DNA is TGTGCCAGCAGCAATGACAGAAGCTCCTATAATTCACCCCTCCACTTT. Translating gives CASSNDRSSYNSPLHF.

This chain links TRBV5-5 with TRBJ2-7; 8 bases match TRBD1. J gave up 0 bases and V 4 bases, and 9 bases lay outside the gene matches. The V gene's germline CDR1 is SGHKS and CDR2 YYEKEE (reference sequence). The CDR3 spans 16 residues. Written as DNA, the CDR3 is TGTGCCAGCAGCGGCAGGACAGGGTCAAACTCCTACGAGCAGTACTTC. Amino acids: CASSGRTGSNSYEQYF.

This clonotype was found a few times. This chain links TRBV3-1 with TRBJ2-3, with D unresolved. Trimming stripped 3 bases from V and 5 bases from J, with 12 bases between. This CDR3 comprises 14 residues. CDR1 and CDR2 from the germline V gene are LGHDT and YNNKEL (reference sequence). The CDR3 loop reads CASSHVEFGDTQYF. CDR3 coding DNA: TGTGCCAGCAGCCATGTAGAGTTCGGAGATACGCAGTATTTT.

The gene calls are TRBV5-6 and TRBJ2-5; 7 positions agree with TRBD1. The J call may be mistaken, given a closer DNA end match to TRBJ2-1. The V gene's germline CDR1 is SGHDT and CDR2 YYEEEE. This CDR3 spans 14 amino acids. CDR3 coding DNA: TGTGCCACCAAACCCGGGACAGCTCACAATGAGCAGTTCTTC. Protein: CATKPGTAHNEQFF.